This note documents a single T cell receptor (beta chain) sequence. V was shortened by 8 bases and J by 6 bases, with 8 bases between the two germline ends. CDR3 length: 11 residues. In germline, CDR1 is MNHEY, CDR2 SMNVEV (reference sequence). This record comes from a study of read filtering for tumor transcriptome and immune sequencing. Study-level background: Whole-transcriptome libraries were prepared after DNase treatment.

Molecular barcoded adaptors covering alpha/delta and beta/gamma chains were used on about 390 ng RNA. Via MiXCR, TCRdb re-called the reads, giving one row per CDR3 protein. The table records roughly 49,000 distinct CDR3 sequences, around 20% of them present only once. The sequencing input was a population of CD138-negative cells sorted from bone marrow. This receptor was obtained from a donor at least 40 years old with multiple myeloma. The chain joins TRBV27 to TRBJ2-4, with D uncertain. CDR3 coding DNA: TGTGCCAGCGGGCCAGGAAACATTCAGTACTTC. It yields the protein CASGPGNIQYF.